This T cell receptor beta chain was sequenced during a study of blood T cells in healthy people across ages. Study conclusions and caveats: TCR beta diversity per million T cells fell roughly linearly with age. Naive T cell percentage strongly correlated with TCR beta diversity.

In this sample, this clonotype turned up a few times. Its specificity is unknown. The individuals who served as donors were healthy Caucasians living in Russia, aged roughly 6 to 95. Per sample, a minimum of 6.5 million PBMCs were isolated. A sample-barcoded 5' primer and a J-beta primer mix were used in a second PCR of about 7 to 12 cycles. TCRdb reanalysed the 5' RACE reads using MiXCR and keeps one entry per CDR3 protein. This table has more than 800,000 distinct CDR3 sequences, under 45% appearing once. V was pared by 4 bases and J by 3 bases, with 7 bases between. Germline-derived CDR1 and CDR2 are SGHAT and FQNNGV. The CDR3 runs to 14 residues.

The clonotype was recovered from a woman aged 55 to 70 in good health. Sequenced material: blood. This chain uses TRBV11-2 with TRBJ2-6, with D tentatively TRBD2 (5 bases). CDR3 DNA: TGTGCCAGCAGCTCCGGGGATGGGGCCAACGTCCTGACTTTC. As protein: CASSSGDGANVLTF.